The clone carrying this T cell receptor beta chain was seen once. The data are from a study of blood T cell repertoires in COVID-19. About the research overall: Researchers got acute and convalescent COVID-19 samples from the United States, Italy and Spain. The analysed material was cDNA or gDNA that came from T cells, B-cell-depleted T cells, or PBMCs.

How the authors handled the data: Amplification with reference gene primers provided the estimates of nucleated cell counts. This table comes from immunoSEQ multiplex PCR, and its TCRdb copy is limited to in-frame clones, with some not included. V, J and clone size are taken as reported in that table, and D and trimming were inferred from the DNA itself. There are some 52,000 clones in the sample; less than 90% occur only once, and about 2.7% lies in the top ten. This sequence was found in a man aged 45-65 years with acute or convalescent COVID-19. What was sequenced was peripheral blood.

CDR3 sequence reads: CASSPTGSGNTIYF. The DNA of the CDR3 is TGTGCCAGCAGCCCGACAGGGTCTGGAAACACCATATATTTT. The chain links TRBV7-6 to TRBJ1-3, with TRBD1 matching 7 bases. V lost 5 bases to trimming and J lost 1 base; unmatched junction nucleotides: 2. Germline values: CDR1 SGHVS, CDR2 FNYEAQ. This CDR3 contains 14 residues.